The rows below give T cell receptor beta chains drawn from one sample of a study of regulatory T cells in long-lasting Graves disease. TCRdb called the multiplex PCR reads again in MiXCR, with one record for every CDR3 protein. The data show around 250,000 distinct CDR3 sequences, around 18% seen once. These same records also appear under a second study, on T cells in Graves' hyperthyroidism and ophthalmopathy.

The sequences come from peripheral blood mononuclear cells (PBMCs), collected at new diagnosis, from a patient treated with antithyroid drugs. The receptors here all came from a woman aged 25 to 39 with Graves disease. The CDR3 runs from the conserved cysteine through the conserved F or W. Size tells how often a clone was seen (once, few, many) or the class of an expanded clone, and some rows leave it out.

>TRBJ1-4|NA|TRBV20-1
CSAGGGVGPAGKLFF
>TRBJ2-1|NA|TRBV4-1
CASSQGYSPLSYNEQFF
>TRBJ1-4|NA|TRBV12-3/TRBV12-4
CASSPHTINEKLFF
>TRBJ1-1|many|TRBV20-1
CSAGRQGSNTEAFF
>TRBJ2-3|many|TRBV20-1
CSARDPLGRGDTQYF
>TRBJ2-1|NA|TRBV6-1
CASRETGHYNGQFF
>TRBJ2-3|many|TRBV19
CASSIASGDTDTQYF
>TRBJ1-2|many|TRBV7-3
CASSLTSSGFYGYTF
>TRBJ2-3|NA|TRBV7-2
CASSLSRATDTQYF
>TRBJ1-5|NA|TRBV6-1
CASRGGGSDNQPQHF